One sample yielded the 29 T cell receptor beta chains listed below, sequenced in a study of human versus mouse CDR3 diversity and MHC coevolution. TCRdb's copy holds only in-frame clones and misses some; the assay was immunoSEQ multiplex PCR. The repertoire holds 60,000 to 95,000 clones, with 92% as singletons. The material sequenced was naive CD4+ T cells from blood. Sample subset: CD45RO-negative CD62L-positive naive CD4 T cells. The receptor source for this set is a person aged 25-75 years in good health.

The chain combines TRBV10-1 with TRBJ2-1, with 8 bases matching TRBD2. Germline V gene lookup returns CDR1 WNHNN and CDR2 SYGVQD (reference sequence). The CDR3 is 14 residues long. V gave up 3 bases and J gave up 7 bases; unmatched junction bases: 5. The chain's CDR3 is CASSDGGGTNEQFF. Here the CDR3 DNA reads TGCGCCAGCAGTGATGGCGGGGGGACGAATGAGCAGTTCTTC.

The V gene is TRBV5-1, the J gene TRBJ2-2, with 11 positions matching TRBD2. The CDR3 consists of 17 residues. With 4 bases clipped from V and 6 bases from J, the junction kept 11 bases outside the gene matches. CDR1 is SGHRS, CDR2 YFSETQ, per germline. CDR3 DNA sequence: TGCGCCAGCAGCCCGTCTAGCGGGAGGACGATATCCGGGGAGCTGTTTTTT. This sequence encodes CASSPSSGRTISGELFF.

The chain couples TRBV5-1 to TRBJ2-3, with TRBD2 as a possible D gene (5 bases). The CDR3 covers 12 residues. With 3 bases removed from V and 5 bases from J, the gap between germline ends came to 7 bases. Germline V gene data show CDR1 as SGHRS and CDR2 as YFSETQ. CDR3 in DNA: TGCGCCAGCAGCTGGGGAGAAGATACGCAGTATTTT. Residues: CASSWGEDTQYF.

This chain uses TRBV11-3 with TRBJ2-1; TRBD2 matches 12 bases. This CDR3 spans 14 amino acids. J gave up 8 bases and V 5 bases, and 4 bases lay outside the gene matches. In germline, CDR1 is SGHNT, CDR2 YENEEA. CDR3: CASSQTSGSYEQFF. As DNA, the CDR3 is TGTGCCAGCAGCCAGACTAGCGGGAGCTATGAGCAGTTCTTC.

This chain joins TRBV28 and TRBJ1-5; TRBD1 matches 8 bases. This CDR3 is 18 amino acids long. With V trimmed by 3 bases and J by 0 bases, 10 bases remained unmatched. The germline V gene encodes CDR1 MDHEN and CDR2 SYDVKM. CDR3 coding DNA: TGTGCCAGCAGTTTCCCGACTGGGACAGGAGTTAGCAATCAGCCCCAGCATTTT. Its protein product is CASSFPTGTGVSNQPQHF.

The chain has TRBV18 and TRBJ2-5; D is possibly TRBD2 (6 bases). The DNA end is a closer match to TRBJ2-7, so the J assignment may be wrong. The CDR3 is 16 amino acids. CDR1 is KGHSH, CDR2 LQKENI, per germline. CDR3 bases: TGTGCCAGCTCACCATCCTACCGAGGAGGGTACTACGAGCAGTACTTC. Encoded protein: CASSPSYRGGYYEQYF.

The V call is TRBV7-9, the J call TRBJ1-1, with D uncertain. V was pared by 5 bases and J by 0 bases, with 16 bases between. Germline-derived CDR1 and CDR2 are SEHNR and FQNEAQ (reference sequence). The CDR3 is made up of 16 amino acids. As DNA, the CDR3 is TGTGCCAGCAGCCCTTATTCGTCTCCTGTGAACACTGAAGCTTTCTTT. Translation: CASSPYSSPVNTEAFF.

The genes are TRBV18 and TRBJ1-2; D call uncertain. The germline gives CDR1 KGHSH, CDR2 LQKENI. The CDR3 loop spans 17 amino acids. Between the trimmed V and J ends, which lost 3 bases and 4 bases, there was a span of 21 bases. This CDR3 reads CASSPMITTDYFYGYTF. DNA of the CDR3: TGTGCCAGCTCACCCATGATAACAACAGACTACTTCTATGGCTACACCTTC.

The V and J genes are TRBV7-6 and TRBJ2-5; 8 bases agree with TRBD2. V dropped 5 bases and J dropped 3; count of bases not matched to a gene: 5. The germline V gene has CDR1 SGHVS and CDR2 FNYEAQ. This CDR3 region has 14 residues. The CDR3 spells CASSNPGLEETQYF. The CDR3 DNA reads TGTGCCAGCAGCAACCCGGGACTAGAAGAGACCCAGTACTTC.

The CDR3 region has the DNA TGTGCCAGCAGTAGACAGGGGGCCCCCTACGAGCAGTACTTC. This encodes CASSRQGAPYEQYF. V gene TRBV2 combines with J gene TRBJ2-7; 10 nucleotides agree with TRBD1. CDR1 SNHLY and CDR2 FYNNEI come from the germline V gene. The CDR3 spans 14 residues. The trim removed 5 bases at V and 2 bases at J, leaving 3 bases unmatched.

The genes are TRBV4-1 and TRBJ2-2; weak D call: TRBD2 (6 bases). The V gene's germline CDR1 is MGHRA and CDR2 YSYEKL. Trimming took off 1 base at V and 0 bases at J, with 15 bases between the two ends. The CDR3 totals 18 residues. CDR3 sequence reads: CASSQGLGTSANTGELFF. The CDR3 coding sequence is TGCGCCAGCAGCCAAGGGTTAGGGACTTCAGCGAACACCGGGGAGCTGTTTTTT.

The chain combines TRBV5-5 with TRBJ1-2; 9 nucleotides align to TRBD1. This CDR3 has 14 residues. Per the germline V gene, CDR1 is SGHKS and CDR2 is YYEKEE (reference sequence). V was clipped by 4 bases and J by 3 bases; unmatched bases: 4. The CDR3 bases are TGTGCCAGCAGCCCGGGACAGGGAGACTATGGCTACACCTTC. Its protein product is CASSPGQGDYGYTF. The full variable domain, with the rest looked up from reference TRBV5-5 and TRBJ1-2, is DAGVTQSPTHLIKTRGQQVTLRCSPISGHKSVSWYQQVLGQGPQFIFQYYEKEERGRGNFPDRFSARQFPNYSSELNVNALLLGDSALYLCASSPGQGDYGYTFGSGTRLTVV.

This sequence joins TRBV6-5 and TRBJ1-2; 7 bases are shared with TRBD1. The CDR3 spans 13 residues. After removal of 6 bases from V and 7 bases from J, the junction contained 8 bases not matched to a gene. Germline V gene data show CDR1 as MNHEY and CDR2 as SVGAGI. CDR3 coding DNA: TGTGCCAGCAGAATGACAGGGTTTATTGGCTACACCTTC. Its protein is CASRMTGFIGYTF.

The CDR3 here is CASSRGGHSYNEQFF. The CDR3 DNA is TGTGCCAGCAGTCGCGGGGGGCACTCCTACAATGAGCAGTTCTTC. V and J are TRBV2 and TRBJ2-1; 8 bases fit TRBD2. Germline values: CDR1 SNHLY, CDR2 FYNNEI. J gave up 0 bases and V 5 bases, and 3 bases lay outside the gene matches. The CDR3 length is 15 residues.

This rearrangement joins TRBV5-4 to TRBJ1-2; the D gene is possibly TRBD1 (6 bases). This CDR3 has 13 residues. The germline V gene encodes CDR1 SGHNT and CDR2 YYREEE (reference sequence). V was cut by 2 bases and J by 3 bases, with 8 bases left in between. CDR3 amino acids: CASSLPGDYGYTF. The CDR3 nucleotides are TGTGCCAGCAGCTTACCAGGGGACTATGGCTACACCTTC.

This chain connects TRBV28 to TRBJ2-5, with D hard to call. This CDR3 comprises 12 residues. Trimming removed 5 bases from V and 4 bases from J, with 8 bases in between. The germline V gene has CDR1 MDHEN and CDR2 SYDVKM. CDR3 region: CASSATTETQYF. The CDR3 DNA follows: TGTGCCAGCAGTGCCACTACAGAGACCCAGTACTTC. The whole variable domain, remainder taken from reference TRBV28 and TRBJ2-5, is DVKVTQSSRYLVKRTGEKVFLECVQDMDHENMFWYRQDPGLGLRLIYFSYDVKMKEKGDIPEGYSVSREKKERFSLILESASTNQTSMYLCASSATTETQYFGPGTRLLVL.

J is TRBJ1-2 and V is TRBV6-5, with D perhaps matching TRBD1 (5 bases). Germline V gene data show CDR1 as MNHEY and CDR2 as SVGAGI. This CDR3 has 14 residues. The V and J ends lost 10 bases and 4 bases respectively, with 19 bases between them. The CDR3 bases are TGTGCCACCAAAACAGCAGGGTTCAGCTATGGCTACACCTTC. It codes for CATKTAGFSYGYTF.

The gene calls are TRBV30 and TRBJ1-3; D unresolved. Trimming left V 8 bases short and J 0 bases short, with 17 bases between. The CDR3 contains 15 residues. Germline V gene lookup returns CDR1 GTSNPN and CDR2 SVGIG (reference sequence). The CDR3 sequence: CAGNAEAFSGNTIYF. Here the CDR3 DNA reads TGTGCCGGAAACGCGGAGGCCTTCTCTGGAAACACCATATATTTT.

The chain carries TRBV19 and TRBJ2-5; 9 nucleotides match TRBD1. This CDR3 region has 15 residues. Trimming at V came to 2 bases and at J to 5 bases, leaving 6 bases not matched to a gene. The germline CDR1 and CDR2 sequences are LNHDA and SQIVND (reference sequence). CDR3 region: CASSIMGQGGETQYF. The CDR3 region has the DNA TGTGCCAGTAGTATAATGGGACAGGGCGGTGAGACCCAGTACTTC.

This sequence joins TRBV28 and TRBJ1-1; D remains ambiguous. The CDR3 covers 14 residues. The V end lost 5 bases, the J end lost 0 bases, and 10 bases lay between the germline ends. Per germline, CDR1 MDHEN and CDR2 SYDVKM. The CDR3 sequence: CASSQTSLNTEAFF. The CDR3 DNA reads as TGTGCCAGCAGTCAGACATCACTGAACACTGAAGCTTTCTTT.

The chain joins TRBV4-1 to TRBJ2-5; 10 bases line up with TRBD2. The CDR3 is 15 amino acids. Trimming cost V 1 base and J 4 bases; bases outside gene matches: 3. Germline values: CDR1 MGHRA, CDR2 YSYEKL. In DNA, the CDR3 is TGCGCCAGCAGCCAAGGAGCGGGGGGGCGAGAGACCCAGTACTTC. As protein: CASSQGAGGRETQYF.

This clone appeared once. The genes are TRBV7-8 and TRBJ1-4; perhaps TRBD1 as D (6 bases). CDR1 SGHVS and CDR2 FQNEAQ come from the germline V gene. V shed 3 bases and J shed 10 bases, with 12 bases lying between them. The CDR3 length is 13 residues. The CDR3 DNA reads as TGTGCCAGCAGCTTGGACCTACAGGGAAAACTGTTTTTT. Protein product: CASSLDLQGKLFF.

V and J are TRBV9 and TRBJ2-3, with 9 bases lining up with TRBD1. The J segment lost 3 bases and the V segment lost 4 bases, leaving 9 bases of the junction unmatched. This CDR3 is built from 16 residues. From germline, CDR1 is SGDLS and CDR2 YYNGEE. Written as DNA, the CDR3 is TGTGCCAGCAGCCCACTGCCGGGACAGGGAACAGATACGCAGTATTTT. It codes for CASSPLPGQGTDTQYF.

This sequence joins TRBV7-9 and TRBJ2-7, with TRBD1 matching 8 bases. The CDR3 is made up of 15 amino acids. V lost 3 bases and J lost 0; bases outside the gene matches: 4. From germline, CDR1 is SEHNR and CDR2 FQNEAQ (reference sequence). The CDR3 DNA reads as TGTGCCAGCAGCTTCGGGACAGGCTCCTCCTACGAGCAGTACTTC. Translated: CASSFGTGSSYEQYF.

The CDR3 protein is CASSVAGGPLYQETQYF. The CDR3 region has the DNA TGTGCCAGCAGCGTAGCGGGGGGCCCCTTGTACCAAGAGACCCAGTACTTC. This chain joins TRBV9 and TRBJ2-5; maybe TRBD2 (7 bases). The germline V gene has CDR1 SGDLS and CDR2 YYNGEE. V was trimmed by 0 bases and J by 0 bases, leaving 15 bases between them. The CDR3 totals 17 residues.

This clone was detected only once. This chain uses TRBV5-1 with TRBJ1-2; 8 bases align to TRBD1. V shed 1 base, J shed 4 bases, and the junction held 15 bases outside the gene matches. The germline CDR1 and CDR2 sequences are SGHRS and YFSETQ. The CDR3 loop spans 18 amino acids. The DNA for the CDR3 is TGCGCCAGCAGCTTGCATCTCTTGGAACAGGGGGTGTTCTATGGCTACACCTTC. It encodes CASSLHLLEQGVFYGYTF.

The V gene is TRBV27, the J gene TRBJ1-1, with 12 bases aligning to TRBD1. Germline CDR1 is MNHEY and CDR2 is SMNVEV (reference sequence). The junction had 10 bases not matched to a gene; V was cut back by 4 bases and J by 4 bases. This CDR3 spans 17 amino acids. The CDR3 DNA is TGTGCCAGCAGTTATCGCGGGACAGGGGGCGCAGGCACTGAAGCTTTCTTT. Its protein is CASSYRGTGGAGTEAFF.

This clone came up once. The chain employs TRBV19 and TRBJ2-1, with 14 bases identical to TRBD2. Unmatched junction bases numbered 6, after V lost 4 bases and J lost 1 base. CDR1 is LNHDA and CDR2 is SQIVND in the germline V gene (reference sequence). The CDR3 length is 18 residues. The CDR3 DNA is TGTGCCAGTAGTACCCCGAGGACTAGCGGGAGGTCCTACAATGAGCAGTTCTTC. Protein sequence: CASSTPRTSGRSYNEQFF.

This chain links TRBV13 with TRBJ2-5; the match to TRBD2 covers 10 bases. Germline CDR1 PRHDT, CDR2 FYEKMQ (reference sequence). The V gene end was trimmed by 4 bases and the J gene end by 2 bases; junction bases not matched to a gene: 10. The CDR3 is 17 amino acids. The CDR3 sequence: CASSYVTAGGFQETQYF. The DNA of the CDR3 is TGTGCCAGCAGCTACGTGACAGCGGGGGGGTTTCAAGAGACCCAGTACTTC.